Below, 17 T cell receptor beta chains from the same sample are listed, as sequenced in a study of blood T cells in healthy people across ages. Through a sample-barcoded 5' primer and a J-beta primer mix, a second PCR was run for roughly 6 to 12 cycles. TCRdb re-called the 5' RACE reads with MiXCR, one entry per CDR3 protein. The repertoire holds roughly 1.6 million distinct CDR3 sequences, with approximately 32% as singletons. The sample consisted of blood. The receptors were gathered from a woman in her 30s in good health.

This clonotype was seen ten or more times. The rearrangement uses TRBV7-3 and TRBJ2-3; D is undetermined. The V gene's germline CDR1 is SGHTA and CDR2 FQGTGA. Trimming left V 6 bases short and J 4 bases short, with 11 bases between. This CDR3 has 13 amino acids. CDR3 sequence: CASSPTRADTQYF. In DNA form, the CDR3 reads TGTGCCAGCAGTCCGACCCGGGCAGATACGCAGTATTTT.

The table lists this clonotype with a few counts. The chain combines TRBV7-6 with TRBJ1-4; D unresolved. The V gene lost 6 bases and the J gene lost 4 bases, with 9 bases spanning the gap. CDR3 length: 13 residues. CDR1 and CDR2 (germline): SGHVS, FNYEAQ. The CDR3 nucleotides are TGTGCCAGCAGTGGGCAGCTTAATGAAAAACTGTTTTTT. Translating gives CASSGQLNEKLFF.

This clonotype occurred a few times. The V and J genes are TRBV30 and TRBJ2-3, with 10 nucleotides matching TRBD2. CDR3 size: 15 residues. CDR1 GTSNPN and CDR2 SVGIG come from the germline V gene (reference sequence). The DNA of the CDR3 is TGTGCTATAGTTAGCGGGAGGTCTAGCACAGATACGCAGTATTTT. Its translation: CAIVSGRSSTDTQYF.

V and J are TRBV7-9 and TRBJ2-7; D not resolved. Trimming took off 7 bases at V and 3 bases at J, with 13 bases between the two ends. The germline CDR1 and CDR2 sequences are SEHNR and FQNEAQ (reference sequence). This CDR3 is built from 13 residues. CDR3 nucleotides: TGTGCCAGCAACCCGTGGGCCCGCTACGAGCAGTACTTC. Its translation is CASNPWARYEQYF.

This clonotype was picked up many times. V and J are TRBV3-1 and TRBJ2-7; TRBD1 matches 10 bases. With 1 base clipped from V and 2 bases from J, the junction kept 17 bases outside the gene matches. CDR1 is LGHDT, CDR2 YNNKEL, per germline (reference sequence). CDR3 length: 20 residues. CDR3 sequence: CASSQARGLRRQGAPYEQYF. In DNA form, the CDR3 reads TGTGCCAGCAGCCAAGCGCGGGGCCTCAGGCGACAGGGGGCTCCCTACGAGCAGTACTTC.

V usage is TRBV27 and J usage is TRBJ1-5, with 9 nucleotides matching TRBD1. Germline V lookup: CDR1 MNHEY, CDR2 SMNVEV (reference sequence). This CDR3 has 14 amino acids. V shed 10 bases, J shed 0 bases, and the junction held 4 bases outside the gene matches. Here the CDR3 DNA reads TGTGCCACTGGGACAGGGACTAGCAATCAGCCCCAGCATTTT. Translated, it gives CATGTGTSNQPQHF.

Notes on this clonotype: Since a much larger clone is just one base distant, this may be a read error. The chain employs TRBV20-1 and TRBJ2-6; D is undetermined. Looked up from germline, CDR1 is DFQATT and CDR2 is SNEGSKA (reference sequence). The CDR3 runs 14 residues. The CDR3: CSARVDSVANVLTF. The CDR3 region has the DNA TGCAGTGCTAGAGTGGATTCTGTGGCCAACGTCCTGACTTTC.

Ten or more counts support this clonotype. The rearrangement links TRBV29-1 to TRBJ2-5; the D is unclear. The V end lost 4 bases, the J end lost 5 bases, and 14 bases lay between the germline ends. CDR1 and CDR2 from the germline V gene are SQVTM and ANQGSEA. The CDR3 extends over 13 amino acids. CDR3 amino acids: CSVATNGRETQYF. DNA of the CDR3: TGCAGCGTTGCCACCAACGGTAGGGAGACCCAGTACTTC.

This clonotype was detected only a few times. V gene TRBV7-8 combines with J gene TRBJ2-7, with TRBD2 matching over 7 bases. V lost 7 bases and J lost 1; bases outside the gene matches: 10. Germline V gene data show CDR1 as SGHVS and CDR2 as FQNEAQ. The CDR3 spans 15 residues. In nucleotides, the CDR3 is TGTGCCAGCACCAAACCGGCGGGAGCGTCCTACGAGCAGTACTTC. Translated: CASTKPAGASYEQYF.

This clonotype was counted only a few times. V usage is TRBV12-3 or TRBV12-4 and J usage is TRBJ2-2; possible D gene TRBD2, 6 bases. CDR3 length: 15 amino acids. V was pared by 3 bases and J by 6 bases, with 14 bases between. CDR3 DNA: TGTGCCAGCAGTTTTAAGGGAGGAGAATCCGGGGAGCTGTTTTTT. It translates to CASSFKGGESGELFF.

V is TRBV9 and J is TRBJ1-1; tentatively, D is TRBD1 (5 bases). The CDR3 runs 16 residues. Deletions cut 0 bases from V and 0 bases from J, with 12 bases between. Germline CDR1 and CDR2: SGDLS and YYNGEE. CDR3 region: CASSVVPRGVNTEAFF. In DNA, the CDR3 is TGTGCCAGCAGCGTAGTTCCGCGGGGCGTGAACACTGAAGCTTTCTTT.

The chain uses TRBV7-9 and TRBJ2-3; TRBD1 is a possible D gene (5 bases). V dropped 4 bases and J dropped 9 bases, with 11 bases sitting between them. Per the germline V gene, CDR1 is SEHNR and CDR2 is FQNEAQ (reference sequence). This CDR3 has 12 residues. Here the CDR3 DNA reads TGTGCCAGCAGCTCAGGGTTGCTGACGCAGTATTTT. Translated: CASSSGLLTQYF.

This rearrangement joins TRBV3-1 to TRBJ2-5, with D tentatively TRBD2 (6 bases). CDR3 length: 14 residues. The V and J ends lost 5 bases and 11 bases respectively, with 21 bases between them. The V gene's germline CDR1 is LGHDT and CDR2 YNNKEL (reference sequence). CDR3 bases: TGTGCCAGCAGCGACGGGGGACTTCCGGGGGAGCAGTACTTC. It yields the protein CASSDGGLPGEQYF.

On this clonotype: Possible read error: a much larger clone is one base away. The chain combines TRBV19 with TRBJ1-2; D is unclear. Germline V gene sequence: CDR1 LNHDA, CDR2 SQIVND (reference sequence). V was clipped by 3 bases and J by 0 bases, with 11 bases between them. CDR3 length: 15 amino acids. The DNA for the CDR3 is TGTGCCAGTAGTATCTCGTCGTTCGCTAACTATGGCTACACCTTC. It codes for CASSISSFANYGYTF.

The gene calls are TRBV7-9 and TRBJ2-3, with TRBD1 matching 10 bases. This CDR3 has 18 residues. CDR1 is SEHNR and CDR2 is FQNEAQ in the germline V gene (reference sequence). V dropped 6 bases and J dropped 0; count of bases not matched to a gene: 12. The CDR3 reads CASSSVVQDRGSTDTQYF. In nucleotides, the CDR3 is TGTGCCAGCAGTTCCGTAGTCCAGGACAGGGGGAGCACAGATACGCAGTATTTT. The full variable domain, in which reference TRBV7-9 and TRBJ2-3 provide the parts outside the CDR3, is DTGVSQNPRHKITKRGQNVTFRCDPISEHNRLYWYRQTLGQGPEFLTYFQNEAQLEKSRLLSDRFSAERPKGSFSTLEIQRTEQGDSAMYLCASSSVVQDRGSTDTQYFGPGTRLTVL.

This clonotype was detected only a few times. The chain combines TRBV5-6 with TRBJ2-3; 8 bases are shared with TRBD2. Losses at the gene ends were 1 base for V and 9 bases for J; bases not matched to a gene: 10. This CDR3 contains 15 residues. The germline CDR1 and CDR2 sequences are SGHDT and YYEEEE. The CDR3 coding sequence is TGTGCCAGCAGCTTGTGGGCTAGCGGGCAGAGGACGCAGTATTTT. It translates to CASSLWASGQRTQYF. Full variable domain (rest looked up from reference TRBV5-6 and TRBJ2-3): DAGVTQSPTHLIKTRGQQVTLRCSPKSGHDTVSWYQQALGQGPQFIFQYYEEEERQRGNFPDRFSGHQFPNYSSELNVNALLLGDSALYLCASSLWASGQRTQYFGPGTRLTVL.

The V gene is TRBV28, the J gene TRBJ1-2; D unresolved. The CDR3 contains 13 residues. Trimming stripped 3 bases from V and 6 bases from J, with 11 bases between. Germline CDR1 is MDHEN and CDR2 is SYDVKM. The CDR3 spells CASSLSVGNGYTF. The CDR3 DNA follows: TGTGCCAGCAGTTTGTCAGTTGGGAATGGCTACACCTTC.